This paragraph covers one T cell receptor (beta chain) sequence. The antigen is unknown. The record originates from a study of identical twins. Study-wide findings and caveats: The authors noted that invariant MAIT and iNKT cells could partly confound zero-insertion analyses. Conclusions leaned on cross-sectional statistical analysis and did not track the same donors over time.

Per germline, CDR1 MDHEN and CDR2 SYDVKM. V lost 3 bases and J lost 3; bases outside the gene matches: 6. This CDR3 region has 16 residues. Every sampled donor was Caucasian and healthy. TCRdb itself ran the 5' RACE reads through MiXCR, one entry per CDR3 protein. The repertoire has more than 1.5 million distinct CDR3 sequences, 25% to 35% of them found once; the top ten carry over 0.25%. The sequenced sample consisted of cord blood. The J gene is TRBJ1-5, the V gene TRBV28, with TRBD1 matching over 9 bases. The sequence was collected from a newborn girl in good health. CDR3: CASSLETGGLNQPQHF. CDR3 DNA: TGTGCCAGCAGTTTGGAGACAGGGGGACTCAATCAGCCCCAGCATTTT.